This T cell receptor (beta chain) stems from a study of blood T cell repertoires in COVID-19 (dated by TCRdb to 2018 to 2021). With regard to the full study: Collaborator samples came from the United States, Italy and Spain and covered acute and convalescent phases of COVID-19. Samples came from the ongoing ImmuneRACE study (first 160 participants) plus 1,254 subjects from 6 global collaborators. Deeply sampled blood TCRbeta repertoires from subjects exposed to, actively infected with, or recovered from COVID-19 were included in the dataset. Sample metadata almost always included a de-identified subject ID, COVID-19 status, age in years and sex. The material from the prospective study consisted of cDNA or gDNA derived from T cells, B-cell-depleted T cells, or PBMCs. Where HLA class I and class II types were available, the types were taken from metadata supplied by the sample provider, not from assay-based typing. The repertoires were released in a freely available public database meant as a resource for research on the immune response to SARS-CoV-2.

For this clone: Its specific antigen is unknown. Nothing much larger sits one base from this clone, and base qualities are not available.

TCRbeta CDR3 regions were amplified from genomic DNA using the immunoSEQ Assay, a bias-controlled multiplex PCR. Turning to the authors' computational methods: The number of nucleated cells in each sample was estimated from the amplification of reference gene primers within the assay. To quantify the absolute abundance of each unique TCRbeta CDR3 rearrangement, sequence reads were collapsed and filtered. Productive Simpson clonality was computed per sample as the square root of Simpson's diversity index over productive rearrangements. TCRdb obtained this table from immuneACCESS and retained in-frame rearrangements with V and J assigned. These tables miss some clones; where compared with another copy, unresolved V genes account for less than half of the shortfall, and the remainder is unexplained. V and J calls and clone size are copied from that table; D and trimming were computed from the DNA. This sample lists approximately 300,000 clones; about 88% were detected once. 2.6% of the sample is taken by the ten largest.

From the germline V gene, CDR1 is KGHSH and CDR2 is LQKENI. At the junction V is shortened by 6 bases and J by 12 bases; bases outside the gene matches: 9. CDR3 length: 13 amino acids, cysteine to phenylalanine. CDR3 DNA is the only sequence kept; it has 39 bases, read in frame from the first base. Broader findings and caveats from the paper: How much clinical and demographic metadata was included differed by source and by participant, and the metadata was provided uncurated.

Enrolling through a virtual design, the prospective study's participants ranged in age from roughly 18 to 90 years and lived across roughly 23 United States geographic areas. In the prospective study, cohorts were assigned on the basis of participant-reported clinical history obtained from a screening survey and a study questionnaire. Recovered participants in ImmuneRACE Cohort 3 were defined as having two consecutive negative NP/OP PCR tests, clearance from a healthcare professional, or resolution of symptoms. Each participant in the prospective study had whole blood, serum and a nasopharyngeal or oropharyngeal swab collected by mobile phlebotomists. Participants in the prospective study had the option to provide additional blood draws and questionnaires over a roughly two-month period. Before DNA extraction, blood samples from the prospective study were shipped at room temperature or frozen.

Sequencing was done on a sample of PBMCs or T cells enriched from blood (not recorded which). The receptor's source is a man aged 60 to 75 who had recovered from COVID-19. The rearrangement joined TRBV18 to TRBJ1-4, and TRBD1 aligns with 8 junction nucleotides. The nucleotide sequence reads as follows: TGTGCCAGCTCCCGGTCAGGGGGCGGTGAACTGTTTTTT. Translated, this is CASSRSGGGELFF.